This TCR beta chain stems from a study of blood T cell repertoires in COVID-19. Study-wide context: T cells, B-cell-depleted T cells, or PBMCs supplied cDNA or gDNA.

This clone was seen once. Authors' data handling: Researchers report that nucleated cell counts were estimated from reference gene primer amplification. Measured with immunoSEQ multiplex PCR; TCRdb has only the in-frame clones, and not every one. D and trimming were read from the DNA, whereas the V and J calls and clone size are those reported in that table. The sample holds 250,000 to 300,000 clones, 85% to 90% seen once. This sequence originates from a middle-aged woman who had recovered from COVID-19. Sequencing was performed on peripheral blood.

The CDR3: CSVRGAGVALEQYF. The CDR3 DNA reads as TGCAGCGTTAGGGGGGCGGGAGTAGCTCTCGAGCAGTACTTC. The V and J genes are TRBV29-1 and TRBJ2-7; TRBD2 is a possible D gene (7 bases). V lost 5 bases and J 6 bases, leaving 20 bases between the germline ends. CDR1 and CDR2 from the germline V gene are SQVTM and ANQGSEA. The length of the CDR3 is 14 residues.